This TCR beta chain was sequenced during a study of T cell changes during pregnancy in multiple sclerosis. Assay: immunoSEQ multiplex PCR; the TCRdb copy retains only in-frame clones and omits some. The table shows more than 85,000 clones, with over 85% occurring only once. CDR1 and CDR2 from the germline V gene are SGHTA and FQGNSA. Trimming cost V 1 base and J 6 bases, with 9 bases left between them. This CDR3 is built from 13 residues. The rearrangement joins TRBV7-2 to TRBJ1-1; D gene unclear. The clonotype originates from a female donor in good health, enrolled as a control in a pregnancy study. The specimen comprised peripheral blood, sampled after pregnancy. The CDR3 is CASSLGGGAEAFF. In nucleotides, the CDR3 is TGTGCCAGCAGCTTAGGAGGTGGCGCTGAAGCTTTCTTT.